What follows are 21 T cell receptor beta chains derived from one specimen sequenced in a study of cytomegalovirus exposure and HLA in healthy donors. The repertoire was sequenced with immunoSEQ multiplex PCR; TCRdb's copy has only in-frame clones and lacks some. The sample records roughly 68,000 clones, roughly 96% being singletons. Sequenced: PBMCs. The receptor set was obtained from a man between 18 and 29 years old in good health and CMV-seronegative.

The chain is built from TRBV27 and TRBJ1-1; perhaps TRBD1 as D (5 bases). Germline CDR1 and CDR2: MNHEY and SMNVEV (reference sequence). The CDR3 has 15 amino acids. Trimming removed 4 bases from V and 1 base from J, with 13 bases in between. CDR3 residues: CASSSRVRANTEAFF. CDR3 nucleotides: TGTGCCAGCAGTTCCCGGGTCAGGGCGAACACTGAAGCTTTCTTT.

The gene calls are TRBV25-1 and TRBJ2-4, with D possibly matching TRBD2 (6 bases). The CDR3 has 16 amino acids. V was pared by 2 bases and J by 1 base, with 12 bases between. Per the germline V gene, CDR1 is MGHDK and CDR2 is SYGVNS. Here the CDR3 DNA reads TGTGCCAGCAGTGAAGGAGGGATGTTGGCCAAAAACATTCAGTACTTC. Translation gives CASSEGGMLAKNIQYF.

The genes are TRBV27 and TRBJ1-1; TRBD1 is a possible D gene (5 bases). Trimming stripped 5 bases from V and 0 bases from J, with 13 bases between. Germline assignment: CDR1 MNHEY and CDR2 SMNVEV (reference sequence). There are 15 residues in the CDR3. The CDR3 spells CASSTRQILNTEAFF. The CDR3 DNA reads as TGTGCCAGCAGTACGAGACAGATATTGAACACTGAAGCTTTCTTT.

The chain couples TRBV7-2 to TRBJ2-7; perhaps TRBD2 as D (6 bases). Germline values: CDR1 SGHTA, CDR2 FQGNSA. V dropped 5 bases and J dropped 2 bases, with 16 bases sitting between them. This CDR3 region has 15 residues. The CDR3 sequence: CASSLGTDATYEQYF. In nucleotides, the CDR3 is TGTGCCAGCAGCCTCGGGACTGATGCAACCTACGAGCAGTACTTC.

The gene calls are TRBV6-5 and TRBJ2-5; maybe TRBD2 (5 bases). Germline CDR1 reads MNHEY; CDR2 reads SVGAGI. V shed 7 bases and J shed 7 bases, with 13 bases lying between them. CDR3 length: 12 residues. This chain's CDR3 is CASNSGEGTQYF. The CDR3 nucleotides are TGTGCCAGCAACTCGGGTGAGGGGACCCAGTACTTC.

DNA for the CDR3: TGTGCCAGCAGCTTCCTTCAAAGGACAGAGTCAGATACGCAGTATTTT. Translation gives CASSFLQRTESDTQYF. V is TRBV7-8 and J is TRBJ2-3; D possibly corresponds to TRBD1 (6 bases). CDR3 length equals 16 residues. V was pared by 3 bases and J by 4 bases, with 17 bases between. Germline CDR1 reads SGHVS; CDR2 reads FQNEAQ.

The chain has TRBV2 and TRBJ2-7; D gene uncertain. Per the germline V gene, CDR1 is SNHLY and CDR2 is FYNNEI. The CDR3 consists of 13 residues. Trimming took off 6 bases at V and 3 bases at J, with 12 bases between the two ends. CDR3 amino acids: CASSLDFRYEQYF. The CDR3 nucleotides read TGTGCCAGCAGCCTAGACTTTCGCTACGAGCAGTACTTC.

This rearrangement joins TRBV4-1 to TRBJ1-6; 8 positions agree with TRBD1. The CDR3 loop spans 15 amino acids. Germline loops: CDR1 MGHRA, CDR2 YSYEKL. Trimming took 0 bases from V and 6 from J; bases not matched to a gene: 1. The CDR3 spells CASSQEGQANSPLHF. CDR3 bases: TGCGCCAGCAGCCAAGAGGGACAGGCTAATTCACCCCTCCACTTT.

Written as DNA, the CDR3 is TGTGCCAGCAGAGGACAGGGGGGATACGAGCAGTACTTC. It specifies CASRGQGGYEQYF. The chain links TRBV11-2 to TRBJ2-7; 10 bases are shared with TRBD1. V gave up 6 bases and J gave up 4 bases; unmatched junction bases: 3. Germline CDR1 SGHAT, CDR2 FQNNGV. This CDR3 has 13 amino acids.

This rearrangement joins TRBV5-6 to TRBJ2-5, with D tentatively TRBD1 (6 bases). Germline loops: CDR1 SGHDT, CDR2 YYEEEE. The V end was cut by 0 bases, the J end by 3 bases, with 12 bases between. The CDR3 sequence is 15 residues long. The CDR3 nucleotides are TGTGCCAGCAGCTTGGCTAGGAGGACAGAAGAGACCCAGTACTTC. It yields the protein CASSLARRTEETQYF.

This clone was seen a few times. This chain connects TRBV5-4 to TRBJ2-7; a weak D match, TRBD2 (5 bases). The CDR3 runs 13 residues. Germline CDR1 SGHNT, CDR2 YYREEE (reference sequence). The germline V and J ends were trimmed by 4 bases and 0 bases, with 8 bases remaining between them. The CDR3 nucleotides read TGTGCCAGCAGCAGGGAGTACTCCTACGAGCAGTACTTC. Residues: CASSREYSYEQYF.

This sequence joins TRBV30 and TRBJ1-6, with D perhaps TRBD1 (5 bases). CDR1 and CDR2 (germline): GTSNPN, SVGIG (reference sequence). The CDR3 spans 12 residues. Trimming left V 2 bases short and J 10 bases short, with 9 bases between. CDR3 bases: TGTGCCTGGAGTAGGGGAAGGTCACCCCTCCACTTT. Translating gives CAWSRGRSPLHF.

This clone was counted once. The chain is built from TRBV7-8 and TRBJ1-2, with D possibly being TRBD1 (5 bases). Germline V gene sequence: CDR1 SGHVS, CDR2 FQNEAQ. The CDR3 is 16 residues long. V was cut by 0 bases and J by 7 bases, with 18 bases left in between. The CDR3 protein is CASSLAPRRVEGGYTF. CDR3 nucleotides: TGTGCCAGCAGCTTAGCGCCCCGCAGGGTGGAGGGTGGCTACACCTTC.

The chain links TRBV5-1 to TRBJ2-1; 9 bases are shared with TRBD1. This CDR3 contains 12 residues. Germline-derived CDR1 and CDR2 are SGHRS and YFSETQ. V shed 7 bases and J 7 bases; nucleotides not matched to a gene: 3. CDR3 loop: CASGQGSNEQFF. CDR3 sequence (DNA): TGCGCCAGCGGACAGGGGTCGAATGAGCAGTTCTTC.

The chain combines TRBV19 with TRBJ2-3; tentative D call: TRBD1 (5 bases). The CDR3 runs to 13 residues. Germline V gene lookup returns CDR1 LNHDA and CDR2 SQIVND (reference sequence). Trimming removed 3 bases at V and 4 bases at J, with 8 bases between. CDR3 DNA: TGTGCCAGTAGTATTACGACAGCAGATACGCAGTATTTT. Amino acid sequence: CASSITTADTQYF.

The CDR3 region has the DNA TGTGCCAGCAGTTTAGCACCGGGACAGGGAGATGAAAAACTGTTTTTT. Its translation is CASSLAPGQGDEKLFF. V and J are TRBV28 and TRBJ1-4; 9 bases line up with TRBD1. CDR3 length equals 16 residues. Germline lookup yields CDR1 MDHEN and CDR2 SYDVKM. With 2 bases clipped from V and 6 bases from J, the junction kept 7 bases outside the gene matches.

The chain links TRBV30 to TRBJ1-1; unclear D gene. The CDR3 is made up of 13 amino acids. Germline V lookup: CDR1 GTSNPN, CDR2 SVGIG (reference sequence). V was shortened by 1 base and J by 5 bases, with 11 bases between the two germline ends. Here the CDR3 DNA reads TGTGCCTGGAGTGGAGATGGAGGGACTGAAGCTTTCTTT. Protein: CAWSGDGGTEAFF.

V usage is TRBV27 and J usage is TRBJ2-1; TRBD1 is a possible D gene (5 bases). The germline V gene has CDR1 MNHEY and CDR2 SMNVEV (reference sequence). The CDR3 runs to 12 residues. Between the trimmed V and J ends, which lost 4 bases and 12 bases, there was a span of 13 bases. The CDR3 DNA is TGTGCCAGCAGTTCCGGATCTGGGGCGCAGTTCTTC. Its protein is CASSSGSGAQFF.

J is TRBJ1-5 and V is TRBV15, with TRBD1 identical over 9 bases. CDR3 length: 17 residues. The V and J ends lost 0 bases and 5 bases, in that order; junction bases with no gene match: 8. Germline CDR1 is LNHNV and CDR2 is YYDKDF (reference sequence). CDR3 coding DNA: TGTGCCACCAGCAGAGAAGTTAACAGGGGGCGAGATCAGCCCCAGCATTTT. Amino acids: CATSREVNRGRDQPQHF.

The chain joins TRBV5-1 to TRBJ2-7, with TRBD1 identical over 8 bases. V lost 4 bases to trimming and J lost 2 bases; unmatched junction nucleotides: 8. This CDR3 is 15 amino acids long. Germline-derived CDR1 and CDR2 are SGHRS and YFSETQ. This CDR3 is CASSPSPDRAYEQYF. CDR3 sequence (DNA): TGCGCCAGCAGCCCATCCCCGGACAGGGCCTACGAGCAGTACTTC.

The chain carries TRBV27 and TRBJ1-4; the D gene is possibly TRBD1 (6 bases). The germline gives CDR1 MNHEY, CDR2 SMNVEV (reference sequence). This CDR3 region has 14 residues. Trimming removed 6 bases from V and 10 bases from J, with 18 bases in between. The CDR3, as DNA: TGTGCCAGCAGCCCGCACGCGGGGGGGGCAAAACTGTTTTTT. This gives the protein CASSPHAGGAKLFF.